These T cell receptor beta chains were read from a single sample in a study of blood T cell repertoires in COVID-19. Some clones are missing from TCRdb's copy, which holds only in-frame ones; the method was immunoSEQ multiplex PCR. The sample has a few hundred thousand clones; approximately 86% are singletons. Sequenced sample: peripheral blood. The receptors come from a human donor in a cohort sampled during active COVID-19. The conserved cysteine and the conserved F or W are not part of the CDR3 here. The order of the fields is J gene, V gene, CDR3 protein.

j_gene: TRBJ1-5; v_gene: TRBV18; CDR3aa: ASSPGTGMGQPQH
j_gene: TRBJ1-1; v_gene: TRBV19; CDR3aa: ASSMGHYTEAF
j_gene: TRBJ2-3; v_gene: TRBV6-5; CDR3aa: ASSSSGGALDTQY
j_gene: TRBJ2-4; v_gene: TRBV3-1/TRBV3-2; CDR3aa: ASSQGPVTANIQY
j_gene: TRBJ2-1; v_gene: TRBV6-4; CDR3aa: ASGTGASEQF
j_gene: TRBJ2-1; v_gene: TRBV7-6; CDR3aa: ASSLGAGGRGISSYNEQF
j_gene: TRBJ2-1; v_gene: TRBV6-1; CDR3aa: ASSEWAGTGNEQF
j_gene: TRBJ1-2; v_gene: TRBV5-4; CDR3aa: ASSPSQIYGYT
j_gene: TRBJ2-7; v_gene: TRBV2; CDR3aa: ASTLAVSSYEQY
j_gene: TRBJ2-3; v_gene: TRBV18; CDR3aa: ASSPRGGITDTQY
j_gene: TRBJ1-5; v_gene: TRBV19; CDR3aa: ASIKEGTEYYSNQPQH
j_gene: TRBJ1-4; v_gene: TRBV7-6; CDR3aa: ASSLSGRLDVDEKLF